Listed below are T cell receptor beta chains from one sample, sequenced in a study of PD-1 blockade in classical Hodgkin lymphoma. TCRdb keeps only in-frame clones here, not all; method: immunoSEQ multiplex PCR. The repertoire holds tens of thousands of clones, with roughly 90% as singletons. The material was peripheral blood mononuclear cells (PBMCs), obtained at baseline. These TCRs come from a human donor with classical Hodgkin lymphoma. Both conserved end residues are part of each CDR3. Fields, in order: J gene, V gene, CDR3 length, clone size, D gene, CDR3 protein, CDR3 DNA. The D gene is left open where the match is weak. Rows may omit the clone size; those that give it use once, few, many or a size class.

TRBJ2-7 | TRBV2 | 16 | NA | NA | CASSNPTGLSSYEQYF | TGTGCCAGCAGTAATCCAACAGGGCTGAGCTCCTACGAGCAGTACTTC
TRBJ2-5 | TRBV5-4 | 12 | NA | TRBD2 | CASSLPGGTQYF | TGTGCCAGCAGCTTGCCGGGAGGGACCCAGTACTTC
TRBJ1-1 | TRBV19 | 13 | NA | NA | CASSIFTNTEAFF | TGTGCCAGTAGTATCTTCACGAACACTGAAGCTTTCTTT
TRBJ2-1 | TRBV13 | 13 | NA | NA | CASSLGPDKEQFF | TGTGCCAGCAGCTTAGGCCCCGATAAAGAGCAGTTCTTC
TRBJ2-7 | TRBV27 | 15 | NA | TRBD2 | CASTAGLAGTYEQYF | TGTGCCAGCACCGCTGGACTAGCGGGGACCTACGAGCAGTACTTC
TRBJ2-7 | TRBV28 | 12 | NA | NA | CASSPTLYEQYF | TGTGCCAGCAGCCCGACCTTGTACGAGCAGTACTTC
TRBJ2-1 | TRBV2 | 17 | NA | TRBD2 | CASSGKGSGDVGNEQFF | TGTGCCAGCAGTGGTAAGGGTAGCGGGGATGTAGGCAATGAGCAGTTCTTC
TRBJ2-7 | TRBV5-6 | 12 | NA | NA | CASSLALGEQYF | TGTGCCAGCAGCTTGGCCCTAGGTGAGCAGTACTTC
TRBJ1-6 | TRBV6-4 | 16 | once | NA | CASSDTASSYNSPLHF | TGTGCCAGCAGTGACACAGCGAGCTCCTATAATTCACCCCTCCACTTT
TRBJ1-6 | TRBV28 | 18 | once | NA | CASSFLTKRDSYNSPLHF | TGTGCCAGCAGTTTTCTCACAAAACGGGACTCCTATAATTCACCCCTCCACTTT
TRBJ2-3 | TRBV18 | 16 | few | TRBD1 | CASSYYGQESTDTQYF | TGTGCCAGCTCATACTACGGACAGGAGAGCACAGATACGCAGTATTTT
TRBJ2-7 | TRBV28 | 13 | once | NA | CASRTPGRYEQYF | TGTGCCAGCAGAACCCCGGGCCGTTACGAGCAGTACTTC
TRBJ1-4 | TRBV5-6 | 16 | NA | NA | CASSLTALGVDEKLFF | TGTGCCAGCAGCCTGACGGCGTTGGGCGTGGACGAAAAACTGTTTTTT
TRBJ2-3 | TRBV25-1 | 15 | NA | TRBD2 | CASSKGLADTDTQYF | TGTGCCAGCAGCAAAGGACTAGCGGACACAGATACGCAGTATTTT
TRBJ2-5 | TRBV5-6 | 13 | NA | NA | CASSFSGEKTQYF | TGTGCCAGCAGCTTCAGTGGGGAGAAGACCCAGTACTTC
TRBJ2-7 | TRBV7-9 | 14 | NA | TRBD1 | CASSSGTGTYEQYF | TGTGCCAGCAGTTCCGGGACAGGGACCTACGAGCAGTACTTC
TRBJ2-2 | TRBV14 | 13 | NA | NA | CASSRETTGELFF | TGTGCCAGCAGCCGGGAGACCACCGGGGAGCTGTTTTTT
TRBJ2-7 | TRBV7-8 | 13 | NA | NA | CASSHGRTYEQYF | TGTGCCAGCAGCCATGGGAGAACCTACGAGCAGTACTTC
TRBJ2-1 | TRBV5-4 | 16 | NA | TRBD2 | CASSQPGTSGYNEQFF | TGTGCCAGCAGCCAGCCCGGGACTAGCGGTTACAATGAGCAGTTCTTC
TRBJ2-7 | TRBV28 | 12 | NA | NA | CASNGSPYEQYF | TGTGCCAGCAACGGGAGCCCCTACGAGCAGTACTTC